This paragraph covers one TCR beta chain sequence. There is no known antigen for this receptor. Base-call qualities are not available, and no considerably larger clone is one nucleotide away. One to two pinch biopsies were taken from the rectum for research during colonoscopy. The control children had a colonoscopy because IBD was suspected, but their endoscopy was normal both macroscopically and histologically, and none were diagnosed with IBD within the following year. Rectal biopsies were digested with proteinase K before DNA isolation. The Wizard kit (Promega) was used to extract genomic DNA from blood and intestinal samples. This sample is part of a study of pediatric ulcerative colitis (dated by TCRdb to 2018 to 2020). Notes on the research overall: From nine newly diagnosed, treatment-naive pediatric ulcerative colitis patients and four non-IBD control children, paired blood and rectal samples were collected.

Rearranged CDR3 beta regions were amplified from genomic DNA with multiplex V and J primers using the immunoSEQ TRB Survey service. To keep sequencing depth the same across samples, survey-level depth of up to 500,000 reads per sample was applied. Libraries were purified and pooled, and sequencing was performed on Illumina technology. As for the original processing: Productive clonality, sample overlap, pairwise scatters, CDR3 beta length, V/D/J gene usage and productiveness were all assessed with the immunoSEQ online tools. Calculated diversity was defined as the number of unique rearrangements divided by total templates times 100, and Shannon and Simpson indices were additionally computed. Principal component analysis was performed on Z-score normalized data with the R prcomp function and the ggbiplot package. Morisita's index was used to quantify the clonal overlap between blood and rectum within each subject. TCRdb stores this immuneACCESS table with in-frame sequences only. Part of the clones is absent; in the studies checked, under half of the shortfall reflects unresolved V genes, and no reason is known for the rest. Clone size and V and J calls were adopted from that table, with D and trimming inferred from the DNA. The sample table records around 16,000 clones; roughly three quarters of these occur just once. About 7.6% of the sample is in the top ten clones.

Summary of the overall study and its limitations: The healthy control group was small, with only a handful of individuals. Two rectal CDR3 clonotypes turned up in every ulcerative colitis patient but in none of the controls. Controls, mild-moderate and acute severe colitis patients were separated by rectal repertoire features, and reduced rectal diversity due to clonal expansions was observed in acute severe colitis. Significantly higher autologous blood-rectal clonal overlap was found in ulcerative colitis patients than in controls, which suggested increased T cell trafficking to inflamed tissue. Blood-derived T cells may have been included in the rectal pinch biopsies, particularly in patients with overt colitis. Because repertoires were derived from total lymphocyte DNA, patterns in rare subsets such as regulatory T cells may not have been reflected. For technical reasons, blood samples from two patients gave substantially fewer templates, and these samples were excluded from the blood-rectal overlap analysis.

CDR1 and CDR2 are read off the germline V gene as SGHVS and FQNEAQ. Inclusive of the bounding cysteine and phenylalanine, the CDR3 is 15 residues long. CDR3 DNA only is kept here, 45 bases in frame from base 1. V was cut back by 1 base and J by 3 bases, leaving a gap of 10 bases between them. This receptor was identified in a boy aged 10-17 years who was a control in a study of pediatric ulcerative colitis. Sequencing input: gut tissue. The chain is made from TRBV7-8 and TRBJ1-5; tentative D gene TRBD1, with 5 bases matching. The CDR3 protein is CASSLGDVYNQPQHF. The DNA sequence follows: TGTGCCAGCAGCTTAGGGGACGTTTACAATCAGCCCCAGCATTTT.